Listed here are 23 T cell receptor beta chains from one sample, sequenced in a study of cytomegalovirus exposure and HLA in healthy donors. Amplification used 60 Vbeta primers and 13 Jbeta primers. This table comes from immunoSEQ multiplex PCR, and its TCRdb copy is limited to in-frame clones, with some not included. This sample has 90,000 to 120,000 clones, with around 80% found just once. Sequenced sample: PBMCs. The receptors here all came from a man aged 25-45 years in good health and CMV-seropositive.

The J gene is TRBJ1-1, the V gene TRBV29-1; tentative D call: TRBD1 (5 bases). The CDR3 spans 14 residues. V was trimmed by 4 bases and J by 1 base, leaving 13 bases between them. From germline, CDR1 is SQVTM and CDR2 ANQGSEA. CDR3 sequence: CSVGRGPGNTEAFF. Here the CDR3 DNA reads TGCAGCGTTGGGCGGGGACCGGGGAACACTGAAGCTTTCTTT.

Written as DNA, the CDR3 is TGTGCCAGCAGCGTAGACCTAGCGGCCGATACGCAGTATTTT. It specifies CASSVDLAADTQYF. The chain couples TRBV9 to TRBJ2-3, with 7 bases that match TRBD2. Unmatched junction bases numbered 4, after V lost 0 bases and J lost 6 bases. Looked up from germline, CDR1 is SGDLS and CDR2 is YYNGEE. The CDR3 has 14 residues.

This chain uses TRBV5-1 with TRBJ2-5, with 7 bases lining up with TRBD2. The CDR3 contains 14 residues. In germline, CDR1 is SGHRS, CDR2 YFSETQ. V shed 6 bases, J shed 4 bases, and the junction held 9 bases outside the gene matches. CDR3 in DNA: TGCGCCAGCATGATCGCGGGGGTCGCAGAGACCCAGTACTTC. It is translated as CASMIAGVAETQYF.

The rearrangement joins TRBV27 to TRBJ2-4; maybe TRBD1 (6 bases). The CDR3 runs 14 residues. Trimming cost V 6 bases and J 6 bases, with 15 bases left between them. CDR1 is MNHEY, CDR2 SMNVEV, per germline (reference sequence). The DNA of the CDR3 is TGTGCCAGCAGGTTGGTGGGGGCGGCAAACATTCAGTACTTC. Protein product: CASRLVGAANIQYF.

This clone was observed a handful of times. This chain connects TRBV11-3 to TRBJ1-6; D perhaps matches TRBD1 (6 bases). The germline CDR1 and CDR2 sequences are SGHNT and YENEEA. The V and J ends lost 0 bases and 8 bases respectively, with 14 bases between them. The CDR3 covers 16 residues. In nucleotides, the CDR3 is TGTGCCAGCAGCTTAGATCAGGGGAGACCAGATTCACCCCTCCACTTT. This sequence encodes CASSLDQGRPDSPLHF. Combining the CDR3 with reference TRBV11-3 and TRBJ1-6 gives the whole variable domain EAGVVQSPRYKIIEKKQPVAFWCNPISGHNTLYWYLQNLGQGPELLIRYENEEAVDDSQLPKDRFSAERLKGVDSTLKIQPAELGDSAVYLCASSLDQGRPDSPLHFGNGTRLTVT.

The chain joins TRBV9 to TRBJ2-1; TRBD1 aligns across 12 bases. The germline V gene has CDR1 SGDLS and CDR2 YYNGEE. The CDR3 sequence is 15 residues long. V shed 3 bases, J shed 5 bases, and the junction held 3 bases outside the gene matches. The CDR3 DNA reads TGTGCCAGCAGCGCGGGACAGGGGGCGGACAATGAGCAGTTCTTC. Translation: CASSAGQGADNEQFF.

This rearrangement joins TRBV7-2 to TRBJ2-2, with D maybe TRBD2 (6 bases). The V and J ends lost 1 base and 5 bases respectively, with 11 bases between them. The germline V gene has CDR1 SGHTA and CDR2 FQGNSA. The CDR3 sequence is 15 residues long. CDR3 nucleotides: TGTGCCAGCAGCTTAGGGGGGGATATGACCGGGGAGCTGTTTTTT. As protein: CASSLGGDMTGELFF.

The rearrangement links TRBV11-2 to TRBJ1-2; possible D gene TRBD1, 6 bases. CDR1 is SGHAT, CDR2 FQNNGV, per germline. The germline V and J ends were trimmed by 4 bases and 5 bases, with 17 bases remaining between them. The CDR3 is 15 amino acids. CDR3 DNA sequence: TGTGCCAGCAGCTCTAGTTGGGGACAAGGGTATGGCTACACCTTC. Translating gives CASSSSWGQGYGYTF.

The chain has TRBV10-3 and TRBJ1-2; the match to TRBD1 covers 8 bases. Unmatched junction bases numbered 8, after V lost 10 bases and J lost 4 bases. CDR3 length: 13 amino acids. Germline V gene sequence: CDR1 ENHRY, CDR2 SYGVKD. The DNA for the CDR3 is TGTGCCAGATCACAGGGGGTCGCCTATGGCTACACCTTC. Protein sequence: CARSQGVAYGYTF.

The V gene is TRBV15, the J gene TRBJ1-3; D remains unclear. In germline, CDR1 is LNHNV, CDR2 YYDKDF (reference sequence). This CDR3 is 13 amino acids long. Deletions cut 0 bases from V and 3 bases from J, with 3 bases between. Written as DNA, the CDR3 is TGTGCCACCAGCAGAGATCGTGGAAACACCATATATTTT. It is translated as CATSRDRGNTIYF.

This clone was counted only a few times. One junction end does not reproduce the germline sequence, and a read error may be involved. The chain combines TRBV4-2 with TRBJ2-6; D is possibly TRBD1 (5 bases). CDR1 and CDR2 from the germline V gene are LGHNA and YNFKEQ. The CDR3 contains 17 residues. As DNA, the CDR3 is TGTGCCAGCAGCCAAGAAGGTGAATCCTCTGGGGCCAACGGCCTGACTTTC. Amino acids: CASSQEGESSGANGLTF.

The chain combines TRBV10-3 with TRBJ2-6; possible D gene TRBD1, 6 bases. V lost 5 bases, J lost 0 bases, and 14 bases lay in between. The CDR3 has 17 amino acids. The germline gives CDR1 ENHRY, CDR2 SYGVKD. The CDR3 sequence is CAISPGQPPSGANVLTF. Here the CDR3 DNA reads TGTGCCATCAGTCCTGGACAGCCCCCCTCTGGGGCCAACGTCCTGACTTTC.

The chain links TRBV5-6 to TRBJ2-1, with D tentatively TRBD2 (5 bases). Trimming pared 4 bases from V and 8 bases from J, leaving 19 bases between. The CDR3 totals 15 residues. Germline CDR1 SGHDT, CDR2 YYEEEE. CDR3 coding DNA: TGTGCCAGCAGCCCCTCGCTGGGAGAGTGGGATGAGCAGTTCTTC. This sequence encodes CASSPSLGEWDEQFF.

This chain uses TRBV7-9 with TRBJ2-3, with 10 bases that match TRBD1. There are 17 residues in the CDR3. The ends lost 5 bases at V and 3 bases at J; junction bases unmatched: 11. Germline-derived CDR1 and CDR2 are SEHNR and FQNEAQ (reference sequence). The CDR3 bases are TGTGCCAGCAGCCCCCAGTTGGCGGGACAGGGGACAGATACGCAGTATTTT. Its translation is CASSPQLAGQGTDTQYF.

This chain uses TRBV6-1 with TRBJ1-1; D is perhaps TRBD1 (6 bases). Trimming took off 7 bases at V and 4 bases at J, with 16 bases between the two ends. Germline-derived CDR1 and CDR2 are MNHNS and SASEGT. This CDR3 spans 14 amino acids. In DNA, the CDR3 is TGTGCCAGCATTACGACAGGCTCAGGCACTGAAGCTTTCTTT. Protein product: CASITTGSGTEAFF.

V and J are TRBV5-1 and TRBJ2-1; 11 bases match TRBD1. This CDR3 is 15 amino acids long. The ends lost 4 bases at V and 7 bases at J; junction bases unmatched: 7. From germline, CDR1 is SGHRS and CDR2 YFSETQ. CDR3: CASSIRDRGWNEQFF. For the CDR3, the DNA is TGCGCCAGCAGCATCCGGGACAGGGGGTGGAATGAGCAGTTCTTC.

The rearrangement joins TRBV6-4 to TRBJ2-1, with TRBD1 matching 8 bases. This CDR3 spans 14 amino acids. With V trimmed by 0 bases and J by 8 bases, 3 bases remained unmatched. Germline V gene lookup returns CDR1 MRHNA and CDR2 SNTAGT. CDR3 protein: CASSDSGQEDEQFF. In DNA form, the CDR3 reads TGTGCCAGCAGTGACTCGGGACAGGAGGATGAGCAGTTCTTC.

This clone occurred a few times. V usage is TRBV10-3 and J usage is TRBJ2-5; possible D gene TRBD1, 6 bases. The J call may be incorrect, as the DNA end agrees better with TRBJ2-7. Per the germline V gene, CDR1 is ENHRY and CDR2 is SYGVKD. CDR3 size: 15 residues. CDR3 in amino acids: CAISDSTGSAYEQYF. The CDR3 nucleotides are TGTGCCATCAGTGACAGCACAGGGTCAGCCTACGAGCAGTACTTC.

This chain connects TRBV5-4 to TRBJ2-2; 12 bases fit TRBD1. Per the germline V gene, CDR1 is SGHNT and CDR2 is YYREEE (reference sequence). There are 16 residues in the CDR3. The V and J ends lost 4 bases and 4 bases, in that order; junction bases with no gene match: 5. The CDR3 is CASSGPGQGATGELFF. The DNA of the CDR3 is TGTGCCAGCAGCGGACCGGGACAGGGGGCCACCGGGGAGCTGTTTTTT.

V is TRBV5-1 and J is TRBJ2-7, with 8 bases identical to TRBD1. CDR1 SGHRS and CDR2 YFSETQ come from the germline V gene. The CDR3 extends over 13 amino acids. With 7 bases clipped from V and 2 bases from J, the junction kept 5 bases outside the gene matches. This chain's CDR3 is CASSGQGPYEQYF. CDR3 nucleotide sequence: TGCGCCAGCTCCGGACAGGGTCCCTACGAGCAGTACTTC.

This chain joins TRBV25-1 and TRBJ1-2; possibly TRBD1 for D (6 bases). Germline V gene sequence: CDR1 MGHDK, CDR2 SYGVNS. The CDR3 is 13 amino acids. Trimming pared 2 bases from V and 5 bases from J, leaving 9 bases between. The CDR3 spells CASSEEQGYGYTF. CDR3 DNA sequence: TGTGCCAGCAGTGAAGAACAGGGTTATGGCTACACCTTC.

The chain recombines TRBV6-5 with TRBJ1-1; the match to TRBD1 covers 7 bases. Losses at the gene ends were 2 bases for V and 11 bases for J; bases not matched to a gene: 14. Germline loops: CDR1 MNHEY, CDR2 SVGAGI. The CDR3 sequence is 15 residues long. The CDR3 loop reads CASSYPSAGGATAFF. DNA of the CDR3: TGTGCCAGCAGTTACCCCTCCGCAGGGGGAGCGACGGCTTTCTTT.

The chain's CDR3 is CASSIQTGGGEAFF. CDR3 DNA: TGTGCCAGTAGTATTCAAACAGGGGGCGGCGAAGCTTTCTTT. V is TRBV19 and J is TRBJ1-1; 9 positions match TRBD1. J lost 8 bases, V lost 3 bases, and 7 bases had no gene match. CDR3 length: 14 amino acids. CDR1 and CDR2 (germline): LNHDA, SQIVND (reference sequence).